The clone carrying this TCR beta chain showed up just a few times. CDR1 SEHNR and CDR2 FQNEAQ come from the germline V gene (reference sequence). The length of the CDR3 is 13 residues. V was shortened by 8 bases and J by 8 bases, with 15 bases between the two germline ends. These data are taken from a study of glioma-infiltrating T cells after dendritic cell vaccination. The PCR used 60 V beta and 13 J beta primers. Profiled with immunoSEQ multiplex PCR; TCRdb holds only in-frame clones, not every one. The table has approximately 64,000 clones, approximately 78% seen once. This receptor was taken from a human donor with glioblastoma. This specimen consisted of blood, obtained before dendritic cell vaccination. V usage is TRBV7-9 and J usage is TRBJ1-4; D uncertain. CDR3: CASSAGKSEKLFF. CDR3 in DNA: TGTGCCAGCTCGGCGGGAAAATCCGAAAAACTGTTTTTT.